The 15 T cell receptor beta chains below come from one sample, sequenced in a study of regulatory T cells in long-lasting Graves disease. Time point given: newly diagnosed GD, antithyroid drugs for less than 3 months. TCR sequences were obtained from RNA taken from PBMCs. HTBI primers from iRepertoire and Arm-PCR of CDR3 regions yielded the TCR beta libraries. One entry per CDR3 protein, called by TCRdb with MiXCR from the multiplex PCR reads. The table records roughly 530,000 distinct CDR3 sequences, around 16% of them present only once. In addition, the sample was reused for a study of T cells in Graves' hyperthyroidism and ophthalmopathy.

The input for sequencing was peripheral blood mononuclear cells (PBMCs), taken at new diagnosis, from a patient treated with antithyroid drugs. Receptors originate from a woman aged 35-65 years with Graves disease.

There are a few counts of this clonotype. V usage is TRBV7-9 and J usage is TRBJ1-2; TRBD1 matches 7 bases. V gave up 5 bases and J gave up 3 bases; unmatched junction bases: 9. The CDR3 runs to 15 residues. Germline CDR1 is SEHNR and CDR2 is FQNEAQ (reference sequence). The DNA for the CDR3 is TGTGCCAGCAGCCCCTTCTCCGGGACAGACTATGGCTACACCTTC. This sequence encodes CASSPFSGTDYGYTF.

As for this clonotype: The junction and the germline gene differ at one end; a read error may be behind it. This chain joins TRBV18 and TRBJ2-1, with D hard to call. Per the germline V gene, CDR1 is KGHSH and CDR2 is LQKENI. The CDR3 spans 12 residues. DNA of the CDR3: TGTGCCAACTCACTAAATCAATTTAAGGAGTTCTTC. Amino acids: CANSLNQFKEFF.

This clonotype has a count of ten or more. The V and J genes are TRBV6-1 and TRBJ2-5, with 10 nucleotides matching TRBD2. The CDR3 extends over 15 amino acids. V shed 5 bases, J shed 1 base, and the junction held 4 bases outside the gene matches. The germline V gene encodes CDR1 MNHNS and CDR2 SASEGT. CDR3 sequence: CASSMTSGFQETQYF. The CDR3 coding sequence is TGTGCCAGCAGTATGACTAGCGGGTTCCAAGAGACCCAGTACTTC.

Many counts were recorded for this clonotype. CDR3 coding DNA: TGTGCCAGCAGCTTGGGACTAGCGGAGACCCAGTACTTC. This encodes CASSLGLAETQYF. V gene TRBV5-6 combines with J gene TRBJ2-5, with TRBD2 matching over 8 bases. Germline-derived CDR1 and CDR2 are SGHDT and YYEEEE. V shed 0 bases, J shed 5 bases, and the junction held 0 bases outside the gene matches. The CDR3 length is 13 residues.

The genes are TRBV6-2 or TRBV6-3 and TRBJ1-5, with 9 bases that match TRBD1. Germline trimming cut 6 bases from V and 6 bases from J; bases unmatched to any gene: 9. The germline CDR1 and CDR2 sequences are MNHEY and SVGEGT. The CDR3 extends over 15 amino acids. The CDR3, as DNA: TGTGCCAGCAGCCACGTCCGGGACAGGGTTCAGCCCCAGCATTTT. Translating it yields CASSHVRDRVQPQHF.

The chain joins TRBV28 to TRBJ2-2; 10 nucleotides line up with TRBD1. The germline V gene has CDR1 MDHEN and CDR2 SYDVKM. With V trimmed by 6 bases and J by 7 bases, 8 bases remained unmatched. The CDR3 covers 15 residues. The CDR3 protein is CASRGQGKRSGELFF. CDR3 sequence (DNA): TGTGCCAGCAGGGGACAGGGGAAAAGAAGCGGGGAGCTGTTTTTT.

This clonotype was counted between two and nine times. The gene calls are TRBV27 and TRBJ2-1, with D perhaps matching TRBD1 or TRBD2 (5 bases each). The CDR3 loop spans 14 amino acids. V was trimmed by 2 bases and J by 8 bases, leaving 13 bases between them. From germline, CDR1 is MNHEY and CDR2 SMNVEV (reference sequence). The CDR3 is CASSLQGWGYEQFF. The DNA of the CDR3 is TGTGCCAGCAGTTTACAGGGTTGGGGGTATGAGCAGTTCTTC.

This clonotype was detected many times. The chain is built from TRBV5-1 and TRBJ2-1, with TRBD2 matching 7 bases. The length of the CDR3 is 16 residues. V was clipped by 0 bases and J by 6 bases; unmatched bases: 9. Looked up from germline, CDR1 is SGHRS and CDR2 is YFSETQ. In DNA, the CDR3 is TGCGCCAGCAGCTTGGATGGCGGGGGAGACTGCAATGAGCAGTTCTTC. It encodes CASSLDGGGDCNEQFF.

There are many counts of this clonotype. The chain has TRBV28 and TRBJ2-3; 7 nucleotides agree with TRBD1. There are 17 residues in the CDR3. Looked up from germline, CDR1 is MDHEN and CDR2 is SYDVKM. V dropped 5 bases and J dropped 2; count of bases not matched to a gene: 13. This CDR3 reads CASSPLIPGQFTDTQYF. As DNA, the CDR3 is TGTGCCAGCAGTCCCCTGATCCCGGGACAGTTCACAGATACGCAGTATTTT. Full variable domain (outside the CDR3, taken from reference TRBV28 and TRBJ2-3): DVKVTQSSRYLVKRTGEKVFLECVQDMDHENMFWYRQDPGLGLRLIYFSYDVKMKEKGDIPEGYSVSREKKERFSLILESASTNQTSMYLCASSPLIPGQFTDTQYFGPGTRLTVL.

This clonotype appeared a few times. This CDR3 is missing its conserved last phenylalanine or tryptophan, likely due to a read error. The CDR3 loop reads CASSPSGRGYTEAFS. CDR3 DNA: TGTGCCAGCAGCCCGTCCGGCAGGGGGTACACTGAAGCTTTCTCT. The chain links TRBV7-9 to TRBJ1-1, with 7 bases aligning to TRBD1. The junction had 9 bases not matched to a gene; V was cut back by 5 bases and J by 3 bases. This CDR3 region has 15 residues. Germline CDR1 and CDR2: SEHNR and FQNEAQ (reference sequence).

This clonotype was seen more than once but under ten times. This sequence joins TRBV29-1 and TRBJ2-1, with D perhaps matching TRBD2 (6 bases). The germline V gene encodes CDR1 SQVTM and CDR2 ANQGSEA. The V gene lost 6 bases and the J gene lost 9 bases, with 6 bases spanning the gap. This CDR3 comprises 9 residues. The CDR3 DNA follows: TGCAGCGTCGGGGGTGAGCAGTTCTTC. Its translation is CSVGGEQFF.

The genes are TRBV15 and TRBJ1-1; D is unclear. In germline, CDR1 is LNHNV, CDR2 YYDKDF (reference sequence). Trimming shortened V by 6 bases and J by 2 bases, and 7 bases separated the two germline ends. This CDR3 spans 12 amino acids. CDR3 coding DNA: TGTGCCACCAGAGGGCCAAACACTGAAGCTTTCTTT. Its protein product is CATRGPNTEAFF. The complete variable domain, with remaining parts taken from reference TRBV15 and TRBJ1-1, reads DAMVIQNPRYQVTQFGKPVTLSCSQTLNHNVMYWYQQKSSQAPKLLFHYYDKDFNNEADTPDNFQSRRPNTSFCFLDIRSPGLGDTAMYLCATRGPNTEAFFGQGTRLTVV.

This clonotype was counted many times. The rearrangement uses TRBV14 and TRBJ2-3; TRBD2 matches at 7 bases. The CDR3 runs to 15 residues. Unmatched junction bases numbered 1, after V lost 0 bases and J lost 1 base. The germline gives CDR1 SGHDN, CDR2 FVKESK. Here the CDR3 DNA reads TGTGCCAGCAGCCAAGACGCGGGGGGCACAGATACGCAGTATTTT. Amino acid sequence: CASSQDAGGTDTQYF.

This clonotype was recorded at least ten times. The genes are TRBV11-2 and TRBJ2-5; D gene unclear. The CDR3 loop spans 15 amino acids. The V and J ends lost 0 bases and 1 base respectively, with 9 bases between them. Per the germline V gene, CDR1 is SGHAT and CDR2 is FQNNGV. The CDR3 DNA is TGTGCCAGCAGCTTAGACGTCTCAGCCCAAGAGACCCAGTACTTC. Protein sequence: CASSLDVSAQETQYF.

This clonotype was found many times. The V call is TRBV3-1, the J call TRBJ1-1, with D unresolved. The CDR3 covers 13 residues. V lost 4 bases and J lost 8, with 14 bases in between. Looked up from germline, CDR1 is LGHDT and CDR2 is YNNKEL (reference sequence). Here the CDR3 reads CASSLSAGTEAFF. The CDR3 region has the DNA TGTGCCAGCAGCCTCTCGGCAGGCACAGAAGCTTTCTTT.